This T cell receptor (beta chain) was captured in a study of blood T cell repertoires in COVID-19. Study information: Material from acute and convalescent COVID-19 was sourced from the United States, Italy and Spain. PBMCs, B-cell-depleted T cells, or T cells were the source of the cDNA or gDNA that made up the material.

The authors' processing: Amplification of reference gene primers provided the estimated nucleated cell counts. The assay was immunoSEQ multiplex PCR, and TCRdb's table has in-frame clones only and misses some. V, J and clone size are those of that table, while D and trimming were read from the DNA. This sample has some 240,000 clones; about 90% occur once, and the top ten carry 0.75% to 1%. This CDR3 is built from 14 residues. Germline lookup yields CDR1 MNHEY and CDR2 SVGAGI. V dropped 5 bases and J dropped 1 base, with 9 bases sitting between them. Comment on this clone: Different DNA sequences within this sample yield the same CDR3.

Patients of the Seattle cohort, enrolled during active infection, were followed longitudinally. What was sequenced was peripheral blood. The rearrangement joins TRBV6-5 to TRBJ1-5, with D tentatively TRBD1 (6 bases). The origin of this receptor is a man between 60 and 70 years old with COVID-19, enrolled during active disease. CDR3: CASSPDRSNQPQHF. The CDR3 coding sequence is TGTGCCAGCAGTCCCGACAGGAGCAATCAGCCCCAGCATTTT.